Listed below are T cell receptor beta chains from one sample, sequenced in a study of cytotoxic CD8 clonotypes in ibrutinib-treated CLL. Sequencing used immunoSEQ multiplex PCR; TCRdb keeps in-frame clones, though not all of them. The table has around 310,000 clones, around four fifths seen once. The material sequenced was PBMCs, taken before ibrutinib treatment. The receptor source for this set is a human donor with chronic lymphocytic leukemia. Both conserved end residues are part of each CDR3. The D gene is left open where the match is weak. The size entry is marked missing in some rows and otherwise reads once, few, many or a size class.

v_call: TRBV6-1
d_call: -
clone_size: few
j_call: TRBJ2-7
cdr3_aa: CASSDVPSYEQYF
cdr3_nt: TGTGCCAGCTCAGACGTTCCCTCCTACGAGCAGTACTTC

v_call: TRBV29-1
d_call: -
clone_size: -
j_call: TRBJ2-7
cdr3_aa: CSVDGGAGAGYEQYF
cdr3_nt: TGCAGCGTTGATGGTGGGGCCGGGGCGGGCTACGAGCAGTACTTC

v_call: TRBV15
d_call: -
clone_size: -
j_call: TRBJ1-1
cdr3_aa: CATSRDLNSMNTEAFF
cdr3_nt: TGTGCCACCAGCAGAGATCTTAACAGCATGAACACTGAAGCTTTCTTT

v_call: TRBV7-7
d_call: TRBD2
clone_size: few
j_call: TRBJ2-2
cdr3_aa: CASSFGGTGELFF
cdr3_nt: TGTGCTAGCAGCTTCGGGGGGACCGGGGAGCTGTTTTTT

v_call: TRBV19
d_call: -
clone_size: -
j_call: TRBJ1-2
cdr3_aa: CASSTTGKANYGYTF
cdr3_nt: TGTGCCAGTAGTACGACAGGAAAAGCTAACTATGGCTACACCTTC

v_call: TRBV7-9
d_call: -
clone_size: once
j_call: TRBJ2-7
cdr3_aa: CASSWGMADSYEQYF
cdr3_nt: TGTGCCAGCAGTTGGGGGATGGCAGACTCCTACGAGCAGTACTTC

v_call: TRBV2
d_call: -
clone_size: -
j_call: TRBJ2-7
cdr3_aa: CASGGLDSYEQYF
cdr3_nt: TGTGCCAGCGGGGGGCTAGACTCCTACGAGCAGTACTTC

v_call: TRBV27
d_call: TRBD2
clone_size: -
j_call: TRBJ2-7
cdr3_aa: CASSLSLAASYEQYF
cdr3_nt: TGTGCCAGCAGTTTGTCACTAGCGGCCTCATACGAGCAGTACTTC

v_call: TRBV28
d_call: -
clone_size: -
j_call: TRBJ1-5
cdr3_aa: CASTSDRNQPQHF
cdr3_nt: TGTGCCAGCACCTCTGACAGGAATCAGCCCCAGCATTTT

v_call: TRBV5-8
d_call: -
clone_size: -
j_call: TRBJ1-2
cdr3_aa: CASSWGDGRVTF
cdr3_nt: TGTGCCAGCAGCTGGGGGGACGGACGAGTCACCTTC

v_call: TRBV18
d_call: TRBD1
clone_size: -
j_call: TRBJ1-4
cdr3_aa: CASSPPVTGGEKLFF
cdr3_nt: TGTGCCAGCTCACCACCCGTGACAGGGGGAGAAAAACTGTTTTTT

v_call: TRBV29-1
d_call: -
clone_size: -
j_call: TRBJ1-5
cdr3_aa: CSEYQPQHF
cdr3_nt: TGCAGCGAGTATCAGCCCCAGCATTTT

v_call: TRBV5-1
d_call: -
clone_size: -
j_call: TRBJ2-3
cdr3_aa: CASSYGQNYDTQYF
cdr3_nt: TGCGCCAGCAGCTATGGACAGAATTATGATACGCAGTATTTT

v_call: TRBV30
d_call: -
clone_size: -
j_call: TRBJ2-7
cdr3_aa: CAGDGGGGYEQYF
cdr3_nt: TGTGCCGGGGACGGCGGAGGGGGCTACGAGCAGTACTTC